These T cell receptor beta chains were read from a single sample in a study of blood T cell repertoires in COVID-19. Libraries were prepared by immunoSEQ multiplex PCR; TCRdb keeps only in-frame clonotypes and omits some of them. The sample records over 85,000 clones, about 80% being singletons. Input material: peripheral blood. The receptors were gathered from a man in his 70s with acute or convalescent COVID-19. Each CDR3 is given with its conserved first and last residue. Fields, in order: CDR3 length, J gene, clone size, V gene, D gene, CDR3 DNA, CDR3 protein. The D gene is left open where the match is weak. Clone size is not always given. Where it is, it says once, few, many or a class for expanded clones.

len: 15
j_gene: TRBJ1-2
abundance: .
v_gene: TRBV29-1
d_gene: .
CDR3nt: TGCAGCGTTGAAGGAACGCGGGGGACAAACTATGGCTACACCTTC
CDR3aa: CSVEGTRGTNYGYTF

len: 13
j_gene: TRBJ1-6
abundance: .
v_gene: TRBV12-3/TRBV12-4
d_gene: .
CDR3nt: TGTGCCAGCGAGGGGGGGTTCGGGGCACCCCTCCACTTT
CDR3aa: CASEGGFGAPLHF

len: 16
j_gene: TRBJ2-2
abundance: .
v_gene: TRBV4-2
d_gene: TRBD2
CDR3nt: TGTGCCAGCAGCCGGGGACTTCAGAGGGAGGGCGGGGAGCTGTTTTTT
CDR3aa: CASSRGLQREGGELFF

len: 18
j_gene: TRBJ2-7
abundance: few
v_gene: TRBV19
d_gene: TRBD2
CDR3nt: TGTGCCAGTAGTATCTCCCAAATTTCGACTAGCGGAGCCTACGAGCAGTACTTC
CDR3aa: CASSISQISTSGAYEQYF

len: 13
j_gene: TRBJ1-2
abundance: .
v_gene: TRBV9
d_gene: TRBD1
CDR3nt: TGTGCCAGCAGCGCACAGGGGGGCTATGGCTACACCTTC
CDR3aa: CASSAQGGYGYTF

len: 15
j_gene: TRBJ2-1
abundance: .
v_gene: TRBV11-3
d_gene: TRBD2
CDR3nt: TGTGCCAGCAGCTTAGGCGGGAGATGGGCCAATGAGCAGTTCTTC
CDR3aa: CASSLGGRWANEQFF

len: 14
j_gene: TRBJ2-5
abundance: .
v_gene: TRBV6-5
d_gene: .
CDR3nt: TGTGCCAGCAGTTTGCGGGACAGTGAAGAGACCCAGTACTTC
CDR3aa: CASSLRDSEETQYF

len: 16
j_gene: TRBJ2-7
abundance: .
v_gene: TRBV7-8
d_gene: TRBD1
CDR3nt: TGTGCCAGCAGCTTAGGTCCGGGACAGACACCCTACGAGCAGTACTTC
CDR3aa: CASSLGPGQTPYEQYF

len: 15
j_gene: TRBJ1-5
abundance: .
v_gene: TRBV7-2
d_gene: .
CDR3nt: TGTGCCAGCAGCCCGTCACGGGGTTCGGGACAGCCCCAGCATTTT
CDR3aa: CASSPSRGSGQPQHF

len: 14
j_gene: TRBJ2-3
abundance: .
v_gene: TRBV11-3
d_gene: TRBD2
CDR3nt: TGTGCCAGCAGCCGGGAAGCGGGACTAGATACGCAGTATTTT
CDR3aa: CASSREAGLDTQYF

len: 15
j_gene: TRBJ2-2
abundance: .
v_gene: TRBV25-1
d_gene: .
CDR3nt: TGTGCCAGCAGTGAGGGAGTTTATGACACCGGGGAGCTGTTTTTT
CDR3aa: CASSEGVYDTGELFF

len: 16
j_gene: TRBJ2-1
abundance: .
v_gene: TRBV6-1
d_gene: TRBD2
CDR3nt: TGTGCCAGCAGTGAACGCGGGAGTATCCCCTACAATGAGCAGTTCTTC
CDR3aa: CASSERGSIPYNEQFF

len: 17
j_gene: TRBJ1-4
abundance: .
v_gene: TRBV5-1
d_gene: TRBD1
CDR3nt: TGCGCCAGCAGCTTGGGGGCAGGGGGGTCAACTAATGAAAAACTGTTTTTT
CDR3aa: CASSLGAGGSTNEKLFF

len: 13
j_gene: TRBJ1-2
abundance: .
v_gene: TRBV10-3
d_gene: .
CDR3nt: TGTGCCATCTTCGGTCTCGGGCGGGATGGCTACACCTTC
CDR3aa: CAIFGLGRDGYTF

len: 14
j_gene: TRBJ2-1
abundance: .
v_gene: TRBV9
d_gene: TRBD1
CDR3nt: TGTGCCAGCAGCCAATTCCGGACAGGGGATGAGCAGTTCTTC
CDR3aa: CASSQFRTGDEQFF

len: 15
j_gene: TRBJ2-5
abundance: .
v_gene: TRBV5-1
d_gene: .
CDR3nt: TGCGCCAGCAGCTCCCGTTTGGGGGGTGGCGAGACCCAGTACTTC
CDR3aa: CASSSRLGGGETQYF

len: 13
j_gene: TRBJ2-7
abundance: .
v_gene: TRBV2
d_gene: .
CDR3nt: TGTGCCAGCAGTGAGGGGCCTTCCTACGAGCAGTACTTC
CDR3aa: CASSEGPSYEQYF

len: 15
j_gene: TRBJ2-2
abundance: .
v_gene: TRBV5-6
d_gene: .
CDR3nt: TGTGCCAGCAGCGCTGGACAGCCCGGGGCCGGGGAGCTGTTTTTT
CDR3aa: CASSAGQPGAGELFF

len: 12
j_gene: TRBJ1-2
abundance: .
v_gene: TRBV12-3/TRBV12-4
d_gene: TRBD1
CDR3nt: TGTGCCAGCAGGAGGGACAGCGCCCTTTACACCTTC
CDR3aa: CASRRDSALYTF

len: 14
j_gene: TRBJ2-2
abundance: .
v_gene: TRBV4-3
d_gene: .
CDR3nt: TGCGCCAGCAGCCAAGACAGGGTTCACGGGGAGCTGTTTTTT
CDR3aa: CASSQDRVHGELFF

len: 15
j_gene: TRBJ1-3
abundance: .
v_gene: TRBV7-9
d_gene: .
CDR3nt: TGTGCCAGCAGCCAGACAGGCCTCTCTGGAAACACCATATATTTT
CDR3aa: CASSQTGLSGNTIYF

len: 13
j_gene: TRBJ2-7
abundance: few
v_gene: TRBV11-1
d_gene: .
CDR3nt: TGTGCCAGCAGCTTAGCGCACGGTGGCGAGCAGTACTTC
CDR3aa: CASSLAHGGEQYF

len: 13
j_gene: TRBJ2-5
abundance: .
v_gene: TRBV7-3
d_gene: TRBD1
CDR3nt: TGTGCCAGCAGTCGGGGACAGACGGAGACCCAGTACTTC
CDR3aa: CASSRGQTETQYF

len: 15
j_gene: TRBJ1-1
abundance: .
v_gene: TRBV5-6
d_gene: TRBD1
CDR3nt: TGTGCCAGCAGCCGGGGGACAGCTCTAAACACTGAAGCTTTCTTT
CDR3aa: CASSRGTALNTEAFF

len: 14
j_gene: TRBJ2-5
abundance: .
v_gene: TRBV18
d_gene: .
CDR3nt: TGTGCCAGCTCACCAGGGCAGGCCCAAGAGACCCAGTACTTC
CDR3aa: CASSPGQAQETQYF

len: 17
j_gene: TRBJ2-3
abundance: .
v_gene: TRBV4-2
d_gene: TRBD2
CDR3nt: TGTGCCAGCAGCCAAGATATTAGCGGGCAGGCGGGGGATACGCAGTATTTT
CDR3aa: CASSQDISGQAGDTQYF